A selection of T cell receptor beta chains follows, all from one sample in a study of shared clonotypes between healthy human individuals. Measured with immunoSEQ multiplex PCR; TCRdb has only the in-frame clones, and not every one. The sample consists of more than 2 million clones, around 95% of them appearing once. The sample was naive CD4+ T cells sorted from blood. Receptors originate from a man aged 18 to 30 in good health. The CDR3 runs from the conserved cysteine through the conserved F or W. Fields, in order: J gene, V gene, clone size, D gene, CDR3 length, CDR3 protein, CDR3 DNA. The D gene is left open where the match is weak. Only part of the rows carry a size: once, few, many, or a class if the clone is expanded.

j_call: TRBJ1-2
v_call: TRBV9
clone_size: NA
d_call: NA
cdr3_length: 17
cdr3_aa: CASSEDALPFYNYGYTF
cdr3_nt: TGTGCCAGCAGCGAGGACGCTCTCCCCTTCTATAACTATGGCTACACCTTC

j_call: TRBJ1-1
v_call: TRBV10-1
clone_size: once
d_call: TRBD1
cdr3_length: 15
cdr3_aa: CASSPQGALNTEAFF
cdr3_nt: TGCGCCAGCAGTCCACAGGGGGCTTTGAACACTGAAGCTTTCTTT

j_call: TRBJ2-5
v_call: TRBV18
clone_size: NA
d_call: TRBD2
cdr3_length: 16
cdr3_aa: CASSPSAGGSVETQYF
cdr3_nt: TGTGCCAGCTCACCGTCAGCGGGGGGGTCGGTAGAGACCCAGTACTTC

j_call: TRBJ2-7
v_call: TRBV10-3
clone_size: NA
d_call: NA
cdr3_length: 12
cdr3_aa: CAISESAAEQYF
cdr3_nt: TGTGCCATCAGTGAGTCGGCGGCGGAGCAGTACTTC

j_call: TRBJ1-2
v_call: TRBV7-9
clone_size: NA
d_call: NA
cdr3_length: 16
cdr3_aa: CASSLVGAGANYGYTF
cdr3_nt: TGTGCCAGCAGCTTAGTCGGGGCAGGGGCTAACTATGGCTACACCTTC

j_call: TRBJ2-5
v_call: TRBV18
clone_size: NA
d_call: TRBD1
cdr3_length: 16
cdr3_aa: CASSPVETGGLETQYF
cdr3_nt: TGTGCCAGCTCACCAGTCGAGACAGGGGGCTTGGAGACCCAGTACTTC

j_call: TRBJ2-7
v_call: TRBV5-1
clone_size: NA
d_call: NA
cdr3_length: 15
cdr3_aa: CASSLVGDRLDEQYF
cdr3_nt: TGCGCCAGCAGCTTGGTTGGGGATCGGCTTGACGAGCAGTACTTC

j_call: TRBJ1-2
v_call: TRBV5-8
clone_size: NA
d_call: NA
cdr3_length: 16
cdr3_aa: CASSPGRTSDNYGYTF
cdr3_nt: TGTGCCAGCAGCCCAGGCCGGACGTCGGATAACTATGGCTACACCTTC

j_call: TRBJ1-5
v_call: TRBV7-2
clone_size: NA
d_call: NA
cdr3_length: 12
cdr3_aa: CASSRTNQPQHF
cdr3_nt: TGTGCCAGCAGCCGGACTAATCAGCCCCAGCATTTT

j_call: TRBJ2-1
v_call: TRBV10-1
clone_size: NA
d_call: TRBD2
cdr3_length: 16
cdr3_aa: CASSESGLAGFDEQFF
cdr3_nt: TGCGCCAGCAGTGAGTCGGGCCTAGCGGGATTCGATGAGCAGTTCTTC

j_call: TRBJ1-6
v_call: TRBV5-4
clone_size: NA
d_call: NA
cdr3_length: 13
cdr3_aa: CASSPEAFSPLHF
cdr3_nt: TGTGCCAGCAGCCCGGAAGCTTTTTCACCCCTCCACTTT

j_call: TRBJ1-2
v_call: TRBV14
clone_size: NA
d_call: TRBD1
cdr3_length: 14
cdr3_aa: CASSQAGTGFGYTF
cdr3_nt: TGTGCCAGCAGCCAAGCCGGGACAGGGTTTGGCTACACCTTC

j_call: TRBJ2-3
v_call: TRBV12-5
clone_size: once
d_call: NA
cdr3_length: 15
cdr3_aa: CASGPAQVGVNTQYF
cdr3_nt: TGTGCTAGTGGTCCCGCCCAAGTAGGAGTTAATACGCAGTATTTT

j_call: TRBJ2-7
v_call: TRBV7-7
clone_size: NA
d_call: TRBD1
cdr3_length: 15
cdr3_aa: CASSPAGVTGGEQYF
cdr3_nt: TGTGCTAGCAGCCCGGCAGGAGTTACAGGGGGCGAGCAGTACTTC